The source of this TCR beta chain is a study of tumor-infiltrating lymphocytes in primary liver carcinoma. Study as a whole: Patients included men and women of 30 to 69 years.

Notes on this clonotype: Its cognate antigen is unknown. A junction end diverges from the germline sequence, so it may reflect a read error.

TCR beta cDNA was reverse-transcribed from around 0.55 ug of total RNA. The reaction used a constant-region primer and ProtoScript II reverse transcriptase. It was through three nested multiplex PCR rounds of slightly modified ARM-PCR that TCR beta libraries arose. Amplification in the first two PCR rounds was performed using TRBV1-TRBV30 forward primers and a C-beta reverse primer for roughly 9 cycles each. Using its own MiXCR run on the multiplex PCR reads, TCRdb lists one record per CDR3 protein. This table holds some 180,000 distinct CDR3 sequences, around 81% found once. Study outcomes and limitations: Found in all five tumor regions were only about 7.5-25% of top clones. Pairs comparing tumor with adjacent tissue or blood overlapped less than pairs drawn from tumor regions.

There are 13 residues in the CDR3. The germline V gene encodes CDR1 SQVTM and CDR2 ANQGSEA. The tissue used was unsorted bulk material of about 19-33 mg. RNA and DNA were co-extracted from it with the AllPrep DNA/RNA mini kit. For each tumor, five separate regions were sampled. The sequenced material came from tumor tissue from primary liver carcinoma. The TCR originated in a man aged 40-55 years with primary liver carcinoma and hepatitis B virus infection. The chain has TRBV29-1 and TRBJ2-7; D gene uncertain. CDR3 DNA sequence: TGCAGTGTTGCCCCGACAAGGCTTCACGAGCAGTACTTC. This encodes CSVAPTRLHEQYF.